These T cell receptor beta chains were read from a single sample in a study of beta chain features in type 1 diabetes. The assay was immunoSEQ multiplex PCR, and TCRdb's table has in-frame clones only and misses some. This table holds fewer than 250,000 clones, over 8.5% found once. The source material was naive CD4+ T cells from blood. The receptors shown here come from a woman under 30 in good health. Both conserved end residues are part of each CDR3. D genes are given only for firm matches. Size is omitted from some rows. Given values are once, few, many or a class for expanded clones.

v_gene	d_gene	j_gene	abundance	CDR3nt	CDR3aa
TRBV6-4	TRBD2	TRBJ2-1	.	TGTGCCAGCAGTGAAACTAGCGCCAATGAGCAGTTCTTC	CASSETSANEQFF
TRBV2	TRBD1	TRBJ1-1	few	TGTGCCAGCAGAGACACAGGGGGCACTGGTGAAGCTTTCTTT	CASRDTGGTGEAFF
TRBV5-1	TRBD2	TRBJ2-7	few	TGCGCCAGCAGCCCCGGACTAGCGGGAGTTGTCGGCGAGCAGTACTTC	CASSPGLAGVVGEQYF
TRBV18	TRBD1	TRBJ1-1	.	TGTGCCAGCTCACTTTACAGGGGGTCGGACACTGAAGCTTTCTTT	CASSLYRGSDTEAFF
TRBV7-3	.	TRBJ2-1	few	TGTGCCAGCAGCTTTGACCGGGGGACTTACAATGAGCAGTTCTTC	CASSFDRGTYNEQFF
TRBV19	.	TRBJ1-5	.	TGTGCCAGTAGTATAGGACCGGGGGGCAATCAGCCCCAGCATTTT	CASSIGPGGNQPQHF
TRBV11-3	.	TRBJ2-7	.	TGTGCCAGCAGCTTACAGGGAGGCTACGAGCAGTACTTC	CASSLQGGYEQYF
TRBV7-9	.	TRBJ2-7	few	TGTGCCAGCAGCCGGGACTCCTCCTACGAGCAGTACTTC	CASSRDSSYEQYF
TRBV30	.	TRBJ2-6	few	TGTGCCTGGAGTGTAGCCTCCGCTGGGGCCAACGTCCTGACTTTC	CAWSVASAGANVLTF
TRBV18	.	TRBJ1-1	few	TGTGCCAGCTCACCACCTTCTCAGATCGAAGCTTTCTTT	CASSPPSQIEAFF
TRBV25-1	TRBD1	TRBJ1-2	.	TGTGCCAGCTCTTCACAGGGGAACTATGGCTACACCTTC	CASSSQGNYGYTF
TRBV11-2	TRBD2	TRBJ2-1	.	TGTGCCAGCAGCTTACGGGAGGCTAGTTTTACTGAGCAGTTCTTC	CASSLREASFTEQFF
TRBV7-2	.	TRBJ2-1	few	TGTGCCAGCAGCTTAATAGGGGACAATGAGCAGTTCTTC	CASSLIGDNEQFF
TRBV10-3	.	TRBJ2-2	few	TGTGCCATCAGTGGAACAAACACCGGGGAGCTGTTTTTT	CAISGTNTGELFF
TRBV19	TRBD1	TRBJ1-5	.	TGTGCCAGTAGTATGGATGGGACAGGAGGAAAGGGCAATCAGCCCCAGCATTTT	CASSMDGTGGKGNQPQHF